This T cell receptor (beta chain) derives from a study of blood T cell repertoires in COVID-19. Whole-study context: Acute and convalescent COVID-19 specimens originated in the United States, Italy and Spain. PBMCs, B-cell-depleted T cells, or T cells were the source of the cDNA or gDNA that made up the material.

Looked up from germline, CDR1 is MNHEY and CDR2 is SVGAGI. J gave up 5 bases and V 0 bases, and 6 bases lay outside the gene matches. This CDR3 has 15 residues. Per the authors' pipeline: From reference gene primer amplification, estimates of nucleated cell counts were derived. The repertoire was sequenced with immunoSEQ multiplex PCR; TCRdb's copy has only in-frame clones and lacks some. D and trimming come from the DNA, and the V and J calls and clone size come from that table. The sample yields tens of thousands of clones, 84% seen once. The V call is TRBV6-5, the J call TRBJ1-1; 7 bases are shared with TRBD1. The sequenced material came from peripheral blood. The TCR was taken from a man in his 60s with acute or convalescent COVID-19. The CDR3 DNA is TGTGCCAGCAGTTACTCCGACAGGGTGCAGACTGAAGCTTTCTTT. This translates into CASSYSDRVQTEAFF.